The 32 T cell receptor beta chains given below trace back to one sample, sequenced in a study of CD8+CD57+ T cells in acquired aplastic anemia. It was genomic DNA that served as the template for profiling TCR beta VDJ and CDR3. TCRdb processed the reads anew with MiXCR; each CDR3 protein has one entry. Here the sample spans under 350,000 distinct CDR3 sequences, about three fifths being singletons. Previously, flow cytometry had revealed CD8+CD57+ cell expansion in the patients chosen for sequencing. The specimen sequenced was sorted CD4+, CD8+, or CD8+CD57+ T cells (not recorded which) from PBMCs. All receptors derive from a human donor with aplastic anemia.

Worth noting for this clonotype: The conserved final phenylalanine or tryptophan is absent from the CDR3, which likely points to a read error. The DNA is omitted, as the CDR3 cannot be located on it reliably, and the CDR3 follows TCRdb's listing. This rearrangement joins TRBV7-8 to TRBJ2-1; the listed D gene, TRBD1, was not tested against the DNA. Germline CDR1 and CDR2: SGHVS and FQNEAQ. The CDR3 extends over 8 residues, inclusive of both ends. CDR3 region: CASRLVGA.

This clonotype showed up just a few times. The chain combines TRBV15 with TRBJ2-3; tentatively, D is TRBD1 (6 bases). Germline assignment: CDR1 LNHNV and CDR2 YYDKDF (reference sequence). The length of the CDR3 is 15 residues. V lost 5 bases to trimming and J lost 3 bases, with 15 bases between them. The CDR3 sequence is CATSAHRVWTDTQYF. As DNA, the CDR3 is TGTGCCACCAGCGCTCACAGGGTGTGGACAGATACGCAGTATTTT.

The rearrangement joins TRBV20-1 to TRBJ2-2; possibly TRBD2 for D (6 bases). The V gene's germline CDR1 is DFQATT and CDR2 SNEGSKA (reference sequence). Trimming removed 2 bases at V and 11 bases at J, with 21 bases between. This CDR3 region has 15 residues. The CDR3 protein is CSARRSRDSFGELFF. For the CDR3, the DNA is TGCAGTGCTAGACGGAGCCGGGACTCCTTCGGAGAGCTGTTTTTT.

The CDR3 region is CASSGGPRGNTEAFF. The CDR3 nucleotides read TGTGCCAGCAGTGGGGGTCCGCGGGGGAACACTGAAGCTTTCTTT. This chain joins TRBV27 and TRBJ1-1, with D tentatively TRBD1 (5 bases). The CDR3 totals 15 residues. Germline V lookup: CDR1 MNHEY, CDR2 SMNVEV (reference sequence). V lost 5 bases and J 1 base, leaving 14 bases between the germline ends.

This sequence joins TRBV15 and TRBJ2-5; TRBD1 is a possible D gene (6 bases). CDR3 length: 14 amino acids. V gave up 0 bases and J gave up 4 bases, with 9 bases separating them. The germline V gene encodes CDR1 LNHNV and CDR2 YYDKDF (reference sequence). The CDR3 loop is CATSRDRGLETQYF. CDR3 sequence (DNA): TGTGCCACCAGCAGAGACAGGGGATTAGAGACCCAGTACTTC.

This clonotype was recorded once. V is TRBV15 and J is TRBJ2-3; the D gene is possibly TRBD2 (5 bases). The germline gives CDR1 LNHNV, CDR2 YYDKDF (reference sequence). V lost 9 bases to trimming and J lost 2 bases, with 12 bases between them. CDR3 length: 13 amino acids. The CDR3, as DNA: TGTGCCACAAACCGGGAAAACACAGATACGCAGTATTTT. Residues: CATNRENTDTQYF.

The chain is built from TRBV20-1 and TRBJ1-2; the D gene is possibly TRBD1 (6 bases). The CDR3 contains 11 residues. Trimming pared 5 bases from V and 7 bases from J, leaving 11 bases between. Germline V gene lookup returns CDR1 DFQATT and CDR2 SNEGSKA (reference sequence). CDR3: CSALGGGGYTF. The CDR3 DNA follows: TGCAGTGCTTTAGGGGGGGGTGGCTACACCTTC.

J is TRBJ1-2 and V is TRBV20-1; TRBD1 is a possible D gene (5 bases). Germline-derived CDR1 and CDR2 are DFQATT and SNEGSKA (reference sequence). This CDR3 contains 13 residues. Trimming pared 6 bases from V and 4 bases from J, leaving 15 bases between. CDR3 in amino acids: CSAPRVLPYGYTF. For the CDR3, the DNA is TGCAGTGCGCCCAGGGTCCTGCCCTATGGCTACACCTTC.

A word on this clonotype: This may come from a read error, since a much larger clone is one base off. This sequence joins TRBV11-1 and TRBJ2-1; D remains unclear. Germline V CDR1 and CDR2: SGHAT, FQDESV (reference sequence). CDR3 length: 13 amino acids. In nucleotides, the CDR3 is TGTGCCAGCAGCTTAGTGAGGTGGAATGAGCGGTTCTTC. The encoded protein is CASSLVRWNERFF. The variable domain in full, completed from reference TRBV11-1 and TRBJ2-1, reads EAEVAQSPRYKITEKSQAVAFWCDPISGHATLYWYRQILGQGPELLVQFQDESVVDDSQLPKDRFSAERLKGVDSTLKIQPAELGDSAMYLCASSLVRWNERFFGPGTRLTVL.

V is TRBV2 and J is TRBJ2-1, with 16 nucleotides matching TRBD2. The CDR3 runs to 18 residues. The germline V gene has CDR1 SNHLY and CDR2 FYNNEI. The V segment lost 5 bases and the J segment 3 bases; nucleotides outside the gene matches: 7. CDR3 sequence reads: CASSQGTSGGAGYNEQFF. The CDR3 DNA reads as TGTGCCAGCAGTCAAGGGACTAGCGGGGGGGCAGGCTACAATGAGCAGTTCTTC.

With regard to this clonotype: At one boundary the junction diverges from the germline segment, which might be a read error. The chain couples TRBV7-7 to TRBJ2-1; D possibly corresponds to TRBD1 (5 bases). Germline CDR1 and CDR2: SSHAT and FNYEAQ (reference sequence). This CDR3 comprises 14 residues. This CDR3 is CASSLMRRANEQFF. The CDR3 DNA is TGTGCTAGCAGCCTCATGCGCAGGGCGAATGAGCAGTTCTTC.

This clonotype occurred a few times. The CDR3 region has the DNA TGTGCCAGCAGTGGACTACCCTCCCCATTGTGGGAGCAGTTCTTC. Protein product: CASSGLPSPLWEQFF. V gene TRBV2 combines with J gene TRBJ2-1; tentative D call: TRBD2 (5 bases). The CDR3 length is 15 residues. The germline V gene encodes CDR1 SNHLY and CDR2 FYNNEI. V lost 4 bases and J lost 10, with 20 bases in between.

V usage is TRBV12-3 or TRBV12-4 and J usage is TRBJ1-6; 8 positions match TRBD1. There are 14 residues in the CDR3. V shed 4 bases and J 10 bases; nucleotides not matched to a gene: 6. CDR3 amino acids: CASSSDREESPLHF. The CDR3 bases are TGTGCCAGCAGTTCGGACAGGGAAGAATCACCCCTCCACTTT.

V and J are TRBV5-1 and TRBJ2-2, with 9 bases lining up with TRBD1. Germline CDR1 is SGHRS and CDR2 is YFSETQ. The length of the CDR3 is 18 residues. The junction had 10 bases not matched to a gene; V was cut back by 4 bases and J by 0 bases. As DNA, the CDR3 is TGCGCCAGCAGCGCCCCCGGGACAGGGCCATCGAACACCGGGGAGCTGTTTTTT. It encodes CASSAPGTGPSNTGELFF.

This clonotype occurred many times. The chain carries TRBV12-3 or TRBV12-4 and TRBJ1-1, with D hard to call. CDR3 length: 11 residues. V was trimmed by 5 bases and J by 8 bases, leaving 9 bases between them. CDR3 bases: TGTGCCAGCAGTCATTCACAAGAAGCTTTCTTT. Translation gives CASSHSQEAFF.

This clonotype occurred many times. The chain carries TRBV11-2 and TRBJ2-1, with D perhaps TRBD1 (5 bases). Trimming removed 1 base at V and 7 bases at J, with 8 bases between. The CDR3 sequence is 13 residues long. Germline assignment: CDR1 SGHAT and CDR2 FQNNGV. Here the CDR3 DNA reads TGTGCCAGCAGCTTAGTGACAGCGAATGAGCAGTTCTTC. Translated: CASSLVTANEQFF.

This clonotype came up a few times. An end of the junction does not agree with germline; a read error may underlie this. The chain combines TRBV6-5 with TRBJ2-1; 7 positions agree with TRBD2. CDR3 length: 14 residues. CDR1 is MNHEY and CDR2 is SVGAGI in the germline V gene. CDR3: CASSRTSGRSEQLF. CDR3 DNA: TGTGCCAGCAGTCGGACTAGTGGTCGGAGTGAGCAGCTCTTC.

The V call is TRBV6-4, the J call TRBJ1-1, with a weak D call TRBD1 (5 bases). The germline gives CDR1 MRHNA, CDR2 SNTAGT. There are 17 residues in the CDR3. V was cut by 6 bases and J by 4 bases, with 24 bases left in between. CDR3 sequence reads: CASRDPERQSTGTEAFF. CDR3 in DNA: TGTGCCAGCAGAGACCCGGAAAGACAGAGCACGGGCACTGAAGCTTTCTTT.

This clonotype was detected ten times or more. The V call is TRBV7-2, the J call TRBJ2-1; perhaps TRBD2 as D (6 bases). The CDR3 totals 15 residues. From germline, CDR1 is SGHTA and CDR2 FQGNSA. Between the trimmed V and J ends, which lost 0 bases and 7 bases, there was a span of 13 bases. CDR3 nucleotides: TGTGCCAGCAGCTTAGCTTACGGGGGTTTGAATGAGCAGTTCTTC. This gives the protein CASSLAYGGLNEQFF.

This clonotype was detected only a few times. V gene TRBV7-2 combines with J gene TRBJ2-5, with 10 positions matching TRBD1. Germline V gene data show CDR1 as SGHTA and CDR2 as FQGNSA. The CDR3 totals 14 residues. Trimming took 6 bases from V and 6 from J; bases not matched to a gene: 7. CDR3 nucleotides: TGTGCCAGCAGTATACCGGGACAGGGGAAGACCCAGTACTTC. Translation: CASSIPGQGKTQYF.

As to this clonotype: This may come from a read error, since a much larger clone is one base off. The CDR3 reads CAGRQGQGYADTQYF. The CDR3 region has the DNA TGTGCCGGCAGGCAGGGACAGGGGTACGCAGATACGCAGTATTTT. The V call is TRBV6-5, the J call TRBJ2-3; 10 bases map to TRBD1. Looked up from germline, CDR1 is MNHEY and CDR2 is SVGAGI. The CDR3 sequence is 15 residues long.

Details on this clonotype: The CDR3 does not end in the conserved phenylalanine or tryptophan, so this is likely a read error. The chain has TRBV2 and TRBJ1-6; D remains unclear. The germline V gene has CDR1 SNHLY and CDR2 FYNNEI. The ends were cut back, 7 bases at V and 7 bases at J, with 11 bases in the middle. The CDR3 is 13 residues long. Written as DNA, the CDR3 is TGTGCCAGCACCCGGGAATCCAATTCACCCCTCCACTCT. This codes for CASTRESNSPLHS.

This clonotype has ten or more counts. The chain recombines TRBV7-8 with TRBJ1-6; 10 nucleotides line up with TRBD1. The CDR3 length is 16 residues. The junction had 9 bases not matched to a gene; V was cut back by 5 bases and J by 8 bases. Germline V CDR1 and CDR2: SGHVS, FQNEAQ. The CDR3 region has the DNA TGTGCCAGCAGCCGAGATGTCGGGACAGGGGATTCACCCCTCCACTTT. Translating gives CASSRDVGTGDSPLHF.

V usage is TRBV7-9 and J usage is TRBJ2-5; a possible D gene is TRBD1 (6 bases). CDR1 SEHNR and CDR2 FQNEAQ come from the germline V gene (reference sequence). The CDR3 is 13 residues long. Trimming pared 5 bases from V and 7 bases from J, leaving 14 bases between. The DNA for the CDR3 is TGTGCCAGCAGCCCCACACCGACAGGGACCCAGTACTTC. Its protein product is CASSPTPTGTQYF.

This clonotype was observed a few times. The V and J genes are TRBV2 and TRBJ2-7; 8 bases are shared with TRBD1. J lost 6 bases, V lost 4 bases, and 11 bases had no gene match. The CDR3 length is 15 residues. Germline CDR1 SNHLY, CDR2 FYNNEI. CDR3 loop: CASSVSTGVLGEQYF. The CDR3 DNA follows: TGTGCCAGCAGTGTATCGACAGGGGTACTTGGCGAGCAGTACTTC.

In regard to this clonotype: Since a much larger clone is just one base distant, this may be a read error. Without the conserved terminal phenylalanine or tryptophan, this CDR3 likely stems from a read error. V and J are TRBV24-1 and TRBJ1-1, with 7 bases identical to TRBD1. The germline V gene has CDR1 KGHDR and CDR2 SFDVKD. V lost 11 bases and J lost 0; bases outside the gene matches: 8. The CDR3 totals 14 residues. The CDR3 coding sequence is TGTGCCAGCTCCCGGGACAGCCTGAACACTGAAGCTTTCCTT. This codes for CASSRDSLNTEAFL.

This clonotype was observed at least ten times. The gene calls are TRBV7-8 and TRBJ2-2, with 11 bases identical to TRBD2. V dropped 0 bases and J dropped 0; count of bases not matched to a gene: 6. The CDR3 spans 19 residues. Germline V lookup: CDR1 SGHVS, CDR2 FQNEAQ. The CDR3 sequence is CASSLARLAGGPNTGELFF. In DNA form, the CDR3 reads TGTGCCAGCAGCTTAGCGCGCCTAGCGGGGGGTCCGAACACCGGGGAGCTGTTTTTT.

In this sample, this clonotype turned up many times. V gene TRBV6-1 combines with J gene TRBJ1-4; 9 nucleotides match TRBD1. The germline gives CDR1 MNHNS, CDR2 SASEGT. J was trimmed by 0 bases and V by 7 bases; bases with no gene match: 3. This CDR3 contains 15 residues. CDR3 DNA sequence: TGTGCCAGCATGAGACAGGGGGCAACTAATGAAAAACTGTTTTTT. Translated, it gives CASMRQGATNEKLFF.

The rearrangement joins TRBV24-1 to TRBJ1-2; perhaps TRBD1 as D (6 bases). Germline V gene data show CDR1 as KGHDR and CDR2 as SFDVKD. This CDR3 region has 17 residues. Trimming pared 4 bases from V and 6 bases from J, leaving 23 bases between. CDR3 sequence reads: CATSEPLAGAEEDGYTF. The CDR3 region has the DNA TGTGCCACCAGTGAACCCCTAGCGGGGGCGGAGGAAGATGGCTACACCTTC.

This clonotype was observed a few times. As DNA, the CDR3 is TGCAGCGTGCGCGGCGGGGGGCACGTGAACACTGAAGCTTTCTTT. Its translation is CSVRGGGHVNTEAFF. V usage is TRBV29-1 and J usage is TRBJ1-1, with D tentatively TRBD1 (6 bases). Germline CDR1 and CDR2: SQVTM and ANQGSEA. V was pared by 6 bases and J by 0 bases, with 17 bases between. The CDR3 runs to 15 residues.

This chain links TRBV6-5 with TRBJ2-7, with 9 bases aligning to TRBD2. After removal of 5 bases from V and 9 bases from J, the junction contained 8 bases not matched to a gene. Germline-derived CDR1 and CDR2 are MNHEY and SVGAGI. The CDR3 sequence is 13 residues long. The CDR3 nucleotides read TGTGCCAGCAGTGAATTAGCGGGAGAGGTGCAGTACTTC. This translates into CASSELAGEVQYF.

V usage is TRBV24-1 and J usage is TRBJ1-6; D is possibly TRBD1 (6 bases). The ends were cut back, 1 base at V and 7 bases at J, with 13 bases in the middle. Germline CDR1 and CDR2: KGHDR and SFDVKD. This CDR3 spans 16 amino acids. Here the CDR3 DNA reads TGTGCCACCAGTGATTTTCTCGGGACACAGAATTCACCCCTCCACTTT. It codes for CATSDFLGTQNSPLHF.